There are many counts of the clone carrying this T cell receptor (beta chain). V lost 5 bases and J 1 base, leaving 10 bases between the germline ends. Germline-derived CDR1 and CDR2 are SGHTA and FQGNSA. The CDR3 contains 14 residues. The data derive from a study of early T cells in non-severe SARS-CoV-2 infection. TCRdb fed the 5' RACE reads into MiXCR, producing one record per CDR3 protein. Counted here are 25,000 to 35,000 distinct CDR3 sequences, roughly 2.8% occurring once; the ten biggest clones make up approximately 0.71%. The material sequenced was whole blood. This receptor was identified in an adult who was a healthcare worker with PCR-confirmed SARS-CoV-2 infection or an uninfected control (not recorded which). The rearrangement uses TRBV7-2 and TRBJ2-3; unclear D gene. Written as DNA, the CDR3 is TGTGCCAGCAGCCACAACTTTGGCACAGATACGCAGTATTTT. Protein: CASSHNFGTDTQYF.